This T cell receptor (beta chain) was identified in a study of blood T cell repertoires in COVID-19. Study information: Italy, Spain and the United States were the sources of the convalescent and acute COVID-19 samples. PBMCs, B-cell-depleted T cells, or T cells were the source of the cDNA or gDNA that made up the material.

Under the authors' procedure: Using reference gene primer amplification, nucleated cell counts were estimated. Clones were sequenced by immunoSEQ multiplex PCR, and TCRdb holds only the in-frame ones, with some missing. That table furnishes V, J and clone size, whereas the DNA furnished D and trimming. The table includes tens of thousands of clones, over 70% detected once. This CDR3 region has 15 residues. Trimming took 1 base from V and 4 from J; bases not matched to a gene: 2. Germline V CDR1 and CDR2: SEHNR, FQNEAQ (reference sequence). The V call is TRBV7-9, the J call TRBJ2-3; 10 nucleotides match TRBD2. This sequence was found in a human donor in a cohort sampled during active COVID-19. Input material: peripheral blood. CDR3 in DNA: TGTGCCAGCAGCTTAGAAGGACTAGCGGCAGATACGCAGTATTTT. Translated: CASSLEGLAADTQYF. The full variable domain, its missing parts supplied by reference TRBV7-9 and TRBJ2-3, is DTGVSQNPRHKITKRGQNVTFRCDPISEHNRLYWYRQTLGQGPEFLTYFQNEAQLEKSRLLSDRFSAERPKGSFSTLEIQRTEQGDSAMYLCASSLEGLAADTQYFGPGTRLTVL.